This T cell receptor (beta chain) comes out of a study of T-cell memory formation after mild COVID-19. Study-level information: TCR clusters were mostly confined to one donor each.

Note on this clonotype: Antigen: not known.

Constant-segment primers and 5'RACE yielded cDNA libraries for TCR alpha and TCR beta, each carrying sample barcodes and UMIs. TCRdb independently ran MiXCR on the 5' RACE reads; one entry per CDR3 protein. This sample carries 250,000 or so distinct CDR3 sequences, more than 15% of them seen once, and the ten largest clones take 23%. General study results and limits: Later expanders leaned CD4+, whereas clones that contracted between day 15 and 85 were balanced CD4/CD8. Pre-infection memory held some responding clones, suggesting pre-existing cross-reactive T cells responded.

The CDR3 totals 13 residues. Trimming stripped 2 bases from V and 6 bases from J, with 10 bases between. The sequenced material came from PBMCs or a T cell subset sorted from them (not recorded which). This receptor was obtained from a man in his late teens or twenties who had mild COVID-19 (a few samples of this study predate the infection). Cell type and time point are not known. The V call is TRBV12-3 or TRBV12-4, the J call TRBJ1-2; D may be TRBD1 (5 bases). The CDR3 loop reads CASSLSGMDGYTF. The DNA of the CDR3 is TGTGCCAGCAGTTTATCAGGGATGGATGGCTACACCTTC.